This TCR beta chain was observed in a study of human T cells and chemical hapten exposure. Using its own MiXCR run on the RACE reads, TCRdb lists one record per CDR3 protein. Here the sample spans roughly 71,000 distinct CDR3 sequences, approximately 6.5% being singletons. This clonotype was found a few times. This sample's time point: healthy volunteer bleed at 6 weeks. Total RNA came from unfractionated whole blood. The V gene's germline CDR1 is SNHLY and CDR2 FYNNEI. The CDR3 is 11 amino acids. The ends were cut back, 3 bases at V and 4 bases at J, with 2 bases in the middle. The sequence was collected from a female donor in good health. Some clones in this sample may be carry-over from other donors' samples. Sample: whole blood. The chain has TRBV2 and TRBJ2-3; D not resolved. This CDR3 is CASSESDTQYF. CDR3 DNA: TGTGCCAGCAGTGAGTCAGATACGCAGTATTTT.